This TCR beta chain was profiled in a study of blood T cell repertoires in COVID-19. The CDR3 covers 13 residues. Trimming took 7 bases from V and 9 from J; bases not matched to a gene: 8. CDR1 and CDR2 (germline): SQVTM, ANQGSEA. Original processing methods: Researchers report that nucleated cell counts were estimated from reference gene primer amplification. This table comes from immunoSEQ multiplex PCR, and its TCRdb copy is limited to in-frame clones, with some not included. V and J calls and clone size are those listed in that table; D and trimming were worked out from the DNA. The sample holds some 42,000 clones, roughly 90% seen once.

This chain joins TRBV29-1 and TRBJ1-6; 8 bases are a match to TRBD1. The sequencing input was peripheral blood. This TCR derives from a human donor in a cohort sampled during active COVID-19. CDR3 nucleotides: TGCAGCGCCAAAACAGGGGGAACTTCACCCCTCCACTTT. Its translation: CSAKTGGTSPLHF.